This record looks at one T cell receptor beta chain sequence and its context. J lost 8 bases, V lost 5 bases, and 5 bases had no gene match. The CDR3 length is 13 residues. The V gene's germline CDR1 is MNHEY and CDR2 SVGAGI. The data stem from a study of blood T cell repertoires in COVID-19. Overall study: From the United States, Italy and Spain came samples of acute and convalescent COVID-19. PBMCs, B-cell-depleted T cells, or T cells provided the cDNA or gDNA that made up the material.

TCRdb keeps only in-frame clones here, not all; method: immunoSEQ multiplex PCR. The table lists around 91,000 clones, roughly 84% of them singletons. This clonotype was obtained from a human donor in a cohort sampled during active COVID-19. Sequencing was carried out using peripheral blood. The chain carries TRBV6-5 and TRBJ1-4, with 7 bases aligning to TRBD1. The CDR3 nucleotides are TGTGCCAGCAGTCTGACAGGGAGGGAAAAACTGTTTTTT. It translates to CASSLTGREKLFF.